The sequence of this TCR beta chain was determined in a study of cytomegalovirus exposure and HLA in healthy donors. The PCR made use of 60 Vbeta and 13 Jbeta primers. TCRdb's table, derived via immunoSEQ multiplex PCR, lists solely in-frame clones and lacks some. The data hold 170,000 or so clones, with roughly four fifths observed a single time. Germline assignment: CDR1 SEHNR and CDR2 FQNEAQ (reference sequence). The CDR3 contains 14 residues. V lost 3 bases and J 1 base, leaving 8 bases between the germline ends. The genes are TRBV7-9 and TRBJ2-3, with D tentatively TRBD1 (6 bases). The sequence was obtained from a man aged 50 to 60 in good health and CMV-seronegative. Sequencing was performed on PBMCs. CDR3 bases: TGTGCCAGCAGCTTGGGGGCGGGCACAGATACGCAGTATTTT. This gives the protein CASSLGAGTDTQYF. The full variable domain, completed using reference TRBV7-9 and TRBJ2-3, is DTGVSQNPRHKITKRGQNVTFRCDPISEHNRLYWYRQTLGQGPEFLTYFQNEAQLEKSRLLSDRFSAERPKGSFSTLEIQRTEQGDSAMYLCASSLGAGTDTQYFGPGTRLTVL.